These 7 T cell receptor beta chains were sequenced from one sample in a study of blood T cell repertoires in COVID-19. Sequencing was performed with immunoSEQ multiplex PCR; in TCRdb, only in-frame clones are kept and a portion is missing. This repertoire shows 96,000 or so clones, roughly 79% found once; its top ten account for around 4.7%. The specimen was peripheral blood. These receptors all stem from a man older than 75 with COVID-19, enrolled during active disease.

The rearrangement links TRBV4-3 to TRBJ1-3; no reliable D call. Germline CDR1 and CDR2: LGHNA and YSLEER. The V end was cut by 1 base, the J end by 4 bases, with 11 bases between. This CDR3 is 15 amino acids long. The CDR3 coding sequence is TGCGCCAGCAGCCAAGGCGCGAGGGCCGGAAACACCATATATTTT. Translated: CASSQGARAGNTIYF.

The CDR3 DNA is TGCGCCAGCAGTCACCCCTTATCCTCTAGCAATCAGCCCCAGCATTTT. It codes for CASSHPLSSSNQPQHF. V usage is TRBV23-1 and J usage is TRBJ1-5; D unclear. TRBV23-1 is placed among ORFs of uncertain function. The V end was cut by 3 bases, the J end by 0 bases, with 12 bases between. The CDR3 has 16 residues.

This clone was detected once. The chain links TRBV30 to TRBJ1-2; D remains ambiguous. Trimming took off 0 bases at V and 4 bases at J, with 9 bases between the two ends. This CDR3 contains 13 residues. The germline V gene encodes CDR1 GTSNPN and CDR2 SVGIG (reference sequence). The CDR3 region is CAWSVSLSYGYTF. CDR3 coding DNA: TGTGCCTGGAGTGTAAGTCTTAGCTATGGCTACACCTTC.

The rearrangement uses TRBV6-5 and TRBJ2-1; 12 bases map to TRBD2. Germline loops: CDR1 MNHEY, CDR2 SVGAGI. This CDR3 has 13 residues. V lost 2 bases, J lost 16 bases, and 6 bases stayed unmatched. CDR3 residues: CASSYDRLAGVFF. The CDR3 coding sequence is TGTGCCAGCAGTTACGACAGACTAGCGGGAGTTTTCTTC.

This chain joins TRBV5-1 and TRBJ1-4; TRBD1 is a possible D gene (6 bases). The ends were cut back, 4 bases at V and 0 bases at J, with 10 bases in the middle. The CDR3 runs 15 residues. The germline V gene encodes CDR1 SGHRS and CDR2 YFSETQ. CDR3 coding DNA: TGCGCCAGCAGCGTAGGGGGAACAACTAATGAAAAACTGTTTTTT. This gives the protein CASSVGGTTNEKLFF.

The rearrangement uses TRBV5-1 and TRBJ2-5; 9 bases line up with TRBD1. The CDR3 length is 14 residues. CDR1 is SGHRS, CDR2 YFSETQ, per germline. Unmatched junction bases numbered 6, after V lost 4 bases and J lost 5 bases. CDR3 residues: CASSLQGALETQYF. The CDR3, as DNA: TGCGCCAGCAGCCTACAGGGGGCGCTGGAGACCCAGTACTTC.

The V call is TRBV7-6, the J call TRBJ2-2, with TRBD1 identical over 9 bases. V dropped 7 bases and J dropped 4; count of bases not matched to a gene: 7. CDR3 length equals 15 residues. Germline CDR1 SGHVS, CDR2 FNYEAQ. The DNA for the CDR3 is TGTGCCAGCACCAAACAGGGGGCTAGCACCGGGGAGCTGTTTTTT. Its translation: CASTKQGASTGELFF.